This TCR beta chain was documented in a study of T cell clones after liver transplantation. Findings of the study overall: Small, mixed patient groups and varying post-transplant times limit these conclusions.

TCRdb keeps only in-frame clones here, not all; method: immunoSEQ multiplex PCR. Of about 70,000 clones detected, 75% to 90% appear once; the ten largest clones hold about 0.79%. Of note for this clone: What it recognizes is unknown.

V was shortened by 4 bases and J by 5 bases, with 10 bases between the two germline ends. CDR1 is SGHTA and CDR2 is FQGNSA in the germline V gene. CDR3 length equals 13 residues. The TCR was taken from a human patient who received a liver transplant. The graft donor may have contributed some T cells. The sequences come from CD4+ T cells from blood, collected 12 months after liver transplant. The rearrangement links TRBV7-2 to TRBJ2-3; D remains unclear. The CDR3, as DNA: TGTGCCAGCAGCTCCACTAAAAAAGATACGCAGTATTTT. Protein product: CASSSTKKDTQYF.